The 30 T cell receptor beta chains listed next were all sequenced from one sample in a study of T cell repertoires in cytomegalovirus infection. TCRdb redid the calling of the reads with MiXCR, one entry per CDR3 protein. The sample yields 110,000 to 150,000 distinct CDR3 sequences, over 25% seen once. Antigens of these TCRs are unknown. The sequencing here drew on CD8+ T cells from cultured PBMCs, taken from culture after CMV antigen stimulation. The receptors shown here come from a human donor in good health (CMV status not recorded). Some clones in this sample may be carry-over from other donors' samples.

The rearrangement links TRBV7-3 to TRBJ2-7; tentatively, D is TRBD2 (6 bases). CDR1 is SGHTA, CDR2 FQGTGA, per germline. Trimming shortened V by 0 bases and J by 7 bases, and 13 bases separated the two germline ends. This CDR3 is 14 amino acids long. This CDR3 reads CASSLTGGTGEQYF. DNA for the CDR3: TGTGCCAGCAGCTTAACGGGGGGAACGGGAGAGCAGTACTTC.

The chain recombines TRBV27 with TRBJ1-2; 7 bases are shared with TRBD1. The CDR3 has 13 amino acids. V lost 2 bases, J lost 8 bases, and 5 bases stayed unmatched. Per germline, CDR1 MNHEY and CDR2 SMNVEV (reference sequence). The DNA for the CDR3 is TGTGCCAGCAGTTTACTGACAGGGCTAGGCTACACCTTC. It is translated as CASSLLTGLGYTF.

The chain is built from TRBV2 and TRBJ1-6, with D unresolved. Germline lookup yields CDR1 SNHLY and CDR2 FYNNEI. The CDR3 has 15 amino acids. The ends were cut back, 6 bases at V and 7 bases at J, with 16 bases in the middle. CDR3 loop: CASSSPDQGNSPLHF. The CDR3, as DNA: TGTGCCAGCAGCAGCCCCGACCAAGGCAATTCACCCCTCCACTTT.

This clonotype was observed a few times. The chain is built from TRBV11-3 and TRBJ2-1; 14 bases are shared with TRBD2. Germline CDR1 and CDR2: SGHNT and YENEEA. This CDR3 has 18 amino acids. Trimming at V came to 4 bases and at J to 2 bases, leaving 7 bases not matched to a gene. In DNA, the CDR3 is TGTGCCAGCAGCTCCCCCAGGACTAGCGGGGGGACCTACAATGAGCAGTTCTTC. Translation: CASSSPRTSGGTYNEQFF.

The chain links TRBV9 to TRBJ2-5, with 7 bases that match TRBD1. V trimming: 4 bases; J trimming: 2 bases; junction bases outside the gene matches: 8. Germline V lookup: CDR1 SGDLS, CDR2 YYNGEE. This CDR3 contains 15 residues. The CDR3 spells CASSPRGTAQETQYF. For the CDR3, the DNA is TGTGCCAGCAGCCCGAGGGGGACAGCTCAAGAGACCCAGTACTTC.

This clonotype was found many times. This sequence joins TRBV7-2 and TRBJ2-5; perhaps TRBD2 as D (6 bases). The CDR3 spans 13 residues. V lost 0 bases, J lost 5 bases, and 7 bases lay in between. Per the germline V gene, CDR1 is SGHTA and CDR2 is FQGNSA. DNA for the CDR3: TGTGCCAGCAGCTTAGCTGGGGGGGAGACCCAGTACTTC. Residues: CASSLAGGETQYF. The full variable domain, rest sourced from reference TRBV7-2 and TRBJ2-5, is GAGVSQSPSNKVTEKGKDVELRCDPISGHTALYWYRQSLGQGLEFLIYFQGNSAPDKSGLPSDRFSAERTGGSVSTLTIQRTQQEDSAVYLCASSLAGGETQYFGPGTRLLVL.

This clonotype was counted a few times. This CDR3 reads CASRRPTGKSTEAFF. CDR3 DNA sequence: TGTGCCAGCAGACGGCCGACAGGGAAGAGCACTGAAGCTTTCTTT. The chain combines TRBV2 with TRBJ1-1; 7 nucleotides match TRBD1. V was clipped by 6 bases and J by 4 bases; unmatched bases: 11. The germline V gene encodes CDR1 SNHLY and CDR2 FYNNEI. The CDR3 is 15 amino acids.

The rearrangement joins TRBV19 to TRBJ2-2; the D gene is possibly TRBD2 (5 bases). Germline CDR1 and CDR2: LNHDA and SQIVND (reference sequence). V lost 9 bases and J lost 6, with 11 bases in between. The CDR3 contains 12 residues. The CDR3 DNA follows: TGTGCCAGCGCCCGGGGTCCCGGGGAGCTGTTTTTT. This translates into CASARGPGELFF.

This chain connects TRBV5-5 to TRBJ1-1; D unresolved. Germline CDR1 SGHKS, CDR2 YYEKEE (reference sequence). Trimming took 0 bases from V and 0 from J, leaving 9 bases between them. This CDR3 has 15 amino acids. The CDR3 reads CASSLAGSMNTEAFF. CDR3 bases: TGTGCCAGCAGCTTGGCCGGAAGCATGAACACTGAAGCTTTCTTT.

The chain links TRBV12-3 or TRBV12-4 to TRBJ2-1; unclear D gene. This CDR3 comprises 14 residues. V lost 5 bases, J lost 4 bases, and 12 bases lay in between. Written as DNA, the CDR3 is TGTGCCAGCAGTCCCCGGTCGAGGTACAATGAGCAGTTCTTC. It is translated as CASSPRSRYNEQFF.

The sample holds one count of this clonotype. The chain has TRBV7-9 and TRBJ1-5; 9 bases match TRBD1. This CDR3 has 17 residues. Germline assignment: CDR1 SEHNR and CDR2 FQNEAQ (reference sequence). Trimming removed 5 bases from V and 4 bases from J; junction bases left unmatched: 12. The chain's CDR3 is CASSAFVTGGFNQPQHF. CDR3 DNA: TGTGCCAGCAGCGCCTTCGTTACAGGGGGCTTTAATCAGCCCCAGCATTTT.

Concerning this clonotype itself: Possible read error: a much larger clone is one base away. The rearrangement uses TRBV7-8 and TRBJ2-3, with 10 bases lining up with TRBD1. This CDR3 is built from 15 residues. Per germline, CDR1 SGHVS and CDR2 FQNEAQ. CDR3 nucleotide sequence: TGTGCCAACAGCTTAGGGGACAGGGGATCAGATACGCAGTATTTT. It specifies CANSLGDRGSDTQYF.

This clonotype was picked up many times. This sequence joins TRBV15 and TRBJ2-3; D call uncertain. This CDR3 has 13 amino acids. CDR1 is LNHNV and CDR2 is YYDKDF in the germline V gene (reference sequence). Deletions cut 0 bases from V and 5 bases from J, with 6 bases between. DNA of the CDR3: TGTGCCACCAGCAGAGATCTGCAAGATACGCAGTATTTT. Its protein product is CATSRDLQDTQYF.

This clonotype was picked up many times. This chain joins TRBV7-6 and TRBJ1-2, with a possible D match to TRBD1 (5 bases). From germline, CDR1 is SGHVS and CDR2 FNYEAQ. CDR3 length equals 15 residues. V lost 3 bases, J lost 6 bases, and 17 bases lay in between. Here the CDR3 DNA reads TGTGCCAGCAGCTTTCAGGGAGCAGGGAGGAATGGCTACACCTTC. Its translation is CASSFQGAGRNGYTF.

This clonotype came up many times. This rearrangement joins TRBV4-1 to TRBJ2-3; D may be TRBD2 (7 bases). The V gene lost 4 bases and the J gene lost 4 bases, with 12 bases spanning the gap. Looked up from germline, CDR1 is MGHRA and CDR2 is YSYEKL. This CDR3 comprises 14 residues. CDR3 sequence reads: CASSRGGASDTQYF. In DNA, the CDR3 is TGCGCCAGCAGCCGGGGGGGGGCGTCAGATACGCAGTATTTT.

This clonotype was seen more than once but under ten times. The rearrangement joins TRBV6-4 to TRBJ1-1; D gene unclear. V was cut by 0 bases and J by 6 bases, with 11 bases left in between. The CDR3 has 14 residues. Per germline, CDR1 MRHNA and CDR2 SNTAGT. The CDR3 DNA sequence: TGTGCCAGCAGTGACTCCAGGATGTCTTCTGAAGCTTTCTTT. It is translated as CASSDSRMSSEAFF.

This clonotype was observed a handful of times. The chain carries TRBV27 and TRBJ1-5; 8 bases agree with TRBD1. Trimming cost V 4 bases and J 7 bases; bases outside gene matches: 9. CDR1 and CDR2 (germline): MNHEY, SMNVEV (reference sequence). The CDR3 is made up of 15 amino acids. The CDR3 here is CASSSTQGASQPQHF. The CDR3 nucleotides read TGTGCCAGCAGTTCAACGCAGGGGGCTTCACAGCCCCAGCATTTT.

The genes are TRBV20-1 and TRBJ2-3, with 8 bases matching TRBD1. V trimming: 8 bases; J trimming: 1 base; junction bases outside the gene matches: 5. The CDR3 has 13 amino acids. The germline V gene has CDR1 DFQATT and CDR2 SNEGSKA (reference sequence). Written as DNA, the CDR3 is TGCAGTACACAGGGGGGAGGCACAGATACGCAGTATTTT. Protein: CSTQGGGTDTQYF.

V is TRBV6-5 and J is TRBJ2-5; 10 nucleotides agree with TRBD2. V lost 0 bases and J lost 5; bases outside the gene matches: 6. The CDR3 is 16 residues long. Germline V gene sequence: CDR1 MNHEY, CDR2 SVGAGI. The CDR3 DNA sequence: TGTGCCAGCAGTTACTCGTTAGCGGGGGGTATGGAGACCCAGTACTTC. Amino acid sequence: CASSYSLAGGMETQYF.

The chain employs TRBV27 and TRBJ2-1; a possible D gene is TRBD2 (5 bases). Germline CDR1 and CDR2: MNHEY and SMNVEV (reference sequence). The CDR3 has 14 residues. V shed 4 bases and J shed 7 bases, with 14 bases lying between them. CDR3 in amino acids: CASSSLGVLNEQFF. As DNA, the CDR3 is TGTGCCAGCAGTTCCCTCGGGGTCTTGAATGAGCAGTTCTTC.

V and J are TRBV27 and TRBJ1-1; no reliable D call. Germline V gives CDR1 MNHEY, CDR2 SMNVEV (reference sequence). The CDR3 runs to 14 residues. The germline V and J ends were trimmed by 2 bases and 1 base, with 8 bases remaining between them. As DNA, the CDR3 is TGTGCCAGCAGTTTAAGCCCCGGGAACACTGAAGCTTTCTTT. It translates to CASSLSPGNTEAFF.

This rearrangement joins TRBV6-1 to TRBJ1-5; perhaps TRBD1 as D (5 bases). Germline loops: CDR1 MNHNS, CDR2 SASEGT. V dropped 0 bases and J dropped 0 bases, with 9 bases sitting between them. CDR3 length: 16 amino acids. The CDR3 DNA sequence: TGTGCCAGCAGTGAAGCCGGACAATATAGCAATCAGCCCCAGCATTTT. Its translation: CASSEAGQYSNQPQHF.

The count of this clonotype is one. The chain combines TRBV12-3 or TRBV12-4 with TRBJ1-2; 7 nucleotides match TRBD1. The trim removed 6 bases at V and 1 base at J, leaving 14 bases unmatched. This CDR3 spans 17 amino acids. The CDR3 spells CASSSDLFDRVNYGYTF. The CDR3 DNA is TGTGCCAGCAGCTCAGATCTCTTTGACAGGGTTAACTATGGCTACACCTTC.

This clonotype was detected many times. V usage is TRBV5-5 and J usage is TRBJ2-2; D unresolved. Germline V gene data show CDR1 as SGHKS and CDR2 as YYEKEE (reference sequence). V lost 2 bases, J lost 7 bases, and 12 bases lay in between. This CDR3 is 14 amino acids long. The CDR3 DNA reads TGTGCCAGCAGCTTCCGGGCGATCGGCGGGGAGCTGTTTTTT. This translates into CASSFRAIGGELFF.

CDR3: CAGPGGAGTPAQYF. CDR3 coding DNA: TGTGCCGGCCCGGGGGGAGCGGGAACCCCTGCGCAGTATTTT. The chain joins TRBV6-5 to TRBJ2-3; TRBD2 matches at 7 bases. The CDR3 loop spans 14 amino acids. The V and J ends lost 11 bases and 10 bases, in that order; junction bases with no gene match: 18. Germline V lookup: CDR1 MNHEY, CDR2 SVGAGI.

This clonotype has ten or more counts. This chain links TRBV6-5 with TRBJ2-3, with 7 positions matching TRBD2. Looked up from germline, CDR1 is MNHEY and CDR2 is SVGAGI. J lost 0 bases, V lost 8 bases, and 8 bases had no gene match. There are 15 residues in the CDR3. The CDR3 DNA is TGTGCCAGCGGGACCGGGGGGTTTAGCACAGATACGCAGTATTTT. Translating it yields CASGTGGFSTDTQYF.

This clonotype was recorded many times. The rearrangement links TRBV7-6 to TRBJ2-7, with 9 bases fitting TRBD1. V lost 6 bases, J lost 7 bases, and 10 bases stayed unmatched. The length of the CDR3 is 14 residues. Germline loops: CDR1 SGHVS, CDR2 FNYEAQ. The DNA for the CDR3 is TGTGCCAGCAGTTCCGGGACAGGGTATGGTGAGCAGTACTTC. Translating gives CASSSGTGYGEQYF.

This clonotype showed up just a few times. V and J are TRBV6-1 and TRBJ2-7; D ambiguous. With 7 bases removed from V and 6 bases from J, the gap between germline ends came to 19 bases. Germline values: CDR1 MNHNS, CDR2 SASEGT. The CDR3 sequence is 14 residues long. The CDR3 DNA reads TGTGCCAGCACCTGGGAACACCTCCCCGCCGAGCAGTACTTC. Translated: CASTWEHLPAEQYF.

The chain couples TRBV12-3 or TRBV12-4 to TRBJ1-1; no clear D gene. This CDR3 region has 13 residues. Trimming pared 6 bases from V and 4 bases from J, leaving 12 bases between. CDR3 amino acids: CASRIYSSTEAFF. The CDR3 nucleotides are TGTGCCAGCAGAATATATAGCAGCACTGAAGCTTTCTTT.

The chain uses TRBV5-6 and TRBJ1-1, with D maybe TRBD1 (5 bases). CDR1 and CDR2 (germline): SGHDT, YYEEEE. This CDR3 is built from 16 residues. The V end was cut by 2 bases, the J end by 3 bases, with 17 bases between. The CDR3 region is CASSLSGGATDTEAFF. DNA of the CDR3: TGTGCCAGCAGCTTAAGCGGAGGGGCGACAGACACTGAAGCTTTCTTT.